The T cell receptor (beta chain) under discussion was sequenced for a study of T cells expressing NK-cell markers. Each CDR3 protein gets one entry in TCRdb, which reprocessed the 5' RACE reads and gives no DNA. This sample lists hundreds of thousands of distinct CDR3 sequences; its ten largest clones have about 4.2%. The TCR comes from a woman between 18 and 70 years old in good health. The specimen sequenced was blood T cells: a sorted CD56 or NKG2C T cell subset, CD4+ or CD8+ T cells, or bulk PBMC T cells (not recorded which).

CDR3 sequence reads: CASSQAGGNTGELFF. The rearrangement links TRBV4-3 to TRBJ2-2; TCRdb's D gene call, TRBD1, goes unchecked for lack of DNA. Germline lookup yields CDR1 LGHNA and CDR2 YSLEER. This CDR3 is built from 15 residues.